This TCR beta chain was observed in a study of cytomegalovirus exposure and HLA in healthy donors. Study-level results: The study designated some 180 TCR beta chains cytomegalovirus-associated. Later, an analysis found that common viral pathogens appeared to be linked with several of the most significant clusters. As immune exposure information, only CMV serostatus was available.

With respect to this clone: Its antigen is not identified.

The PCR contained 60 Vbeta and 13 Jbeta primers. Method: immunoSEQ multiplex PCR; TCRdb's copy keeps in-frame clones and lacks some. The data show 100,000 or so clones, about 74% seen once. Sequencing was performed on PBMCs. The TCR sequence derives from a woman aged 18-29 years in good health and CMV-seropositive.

This CDR3 is CAISGGQGADNEQFF. CDR3 bases: TGTGCCATCAGTGGGGGACAGGGGGCTGACAATGAGCAGTTCTTC. This chain joins TRBV10-3 and TRBJ2-1; 12 bases agree with TRBD1. The CDR3 loop spans 15 amino acids. The V and J ends lost 4 bases and 5 bases, in that order; junction bases with no gene match: 3. CDR1 is ENHRY, CDR2 SYGVKD, per germline.